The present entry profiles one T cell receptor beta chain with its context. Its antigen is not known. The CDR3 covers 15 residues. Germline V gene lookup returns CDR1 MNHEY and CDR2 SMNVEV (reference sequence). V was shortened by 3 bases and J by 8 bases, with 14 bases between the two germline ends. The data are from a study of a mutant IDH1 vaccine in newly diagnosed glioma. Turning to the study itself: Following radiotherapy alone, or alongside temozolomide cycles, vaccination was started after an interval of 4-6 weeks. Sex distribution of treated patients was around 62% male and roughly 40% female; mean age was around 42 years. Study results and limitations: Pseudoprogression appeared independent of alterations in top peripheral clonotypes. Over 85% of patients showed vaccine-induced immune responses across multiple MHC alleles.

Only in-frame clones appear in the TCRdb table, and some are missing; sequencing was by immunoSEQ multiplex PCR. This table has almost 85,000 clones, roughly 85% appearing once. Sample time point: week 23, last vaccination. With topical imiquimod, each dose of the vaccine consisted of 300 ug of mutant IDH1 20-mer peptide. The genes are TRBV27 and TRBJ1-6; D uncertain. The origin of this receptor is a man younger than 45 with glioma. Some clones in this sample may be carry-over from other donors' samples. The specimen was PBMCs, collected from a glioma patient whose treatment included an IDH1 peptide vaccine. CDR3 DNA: TGTGCCAGCAGTTTGGGCAGGTTGGCCTATTCACCCCTCCACTTT. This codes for CASSLGRLAYSPLHF.